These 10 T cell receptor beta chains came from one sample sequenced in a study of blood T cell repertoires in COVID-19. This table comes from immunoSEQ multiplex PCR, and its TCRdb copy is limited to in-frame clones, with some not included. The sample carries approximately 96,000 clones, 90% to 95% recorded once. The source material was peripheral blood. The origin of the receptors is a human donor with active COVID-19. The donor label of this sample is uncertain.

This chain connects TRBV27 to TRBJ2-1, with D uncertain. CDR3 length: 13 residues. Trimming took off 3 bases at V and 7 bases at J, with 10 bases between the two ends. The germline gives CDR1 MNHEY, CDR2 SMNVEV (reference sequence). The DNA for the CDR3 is TGTGCCAGCAGTTTGTCGACATTAAATGAGCAGTTCTTC. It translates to CASSLSTLNEQFF.

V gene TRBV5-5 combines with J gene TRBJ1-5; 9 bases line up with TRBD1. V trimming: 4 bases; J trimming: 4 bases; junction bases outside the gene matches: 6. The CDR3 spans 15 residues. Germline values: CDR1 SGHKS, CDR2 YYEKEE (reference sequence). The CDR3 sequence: CASSPGTGWNQPQHF. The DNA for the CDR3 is TGTGCCAGCAGCCCCGGGACAGGGTGGAATCAGCCCCAGCATTTT.

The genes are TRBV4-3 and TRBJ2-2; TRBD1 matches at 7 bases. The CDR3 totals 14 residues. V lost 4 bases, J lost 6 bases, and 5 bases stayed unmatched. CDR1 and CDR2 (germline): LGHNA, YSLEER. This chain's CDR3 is CASSREDRAGELFF. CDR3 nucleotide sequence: TGCGCCAGCAGCCGGGAAGACAGGGCCGGGGAGCTGTTTTTT.

CDR3 sequence reads: CASRTLAGGGRNEQFF. The CDR3 bases are TGTGCCAGCAGGACACTAGCGGGAGGCGGTCGCAATGAGCAGTTCTTC. The chain is built from TRBV28 and TRBJ2-1; 12 bases are a match to TRBD2. V shed 6 bases and J 6 bases; nucleotides not matched to a gene: 9. This CDR3 spans 16 amino acids. In germline, CDR1 is MDHEN, CDR2 SYDVKM.

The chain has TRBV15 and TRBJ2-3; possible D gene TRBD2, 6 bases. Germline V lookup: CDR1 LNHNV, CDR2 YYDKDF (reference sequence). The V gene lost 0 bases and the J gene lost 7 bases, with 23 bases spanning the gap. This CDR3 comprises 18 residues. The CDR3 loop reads CATSRDLGIGRGGNTQYF. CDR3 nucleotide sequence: TGTGCCACCAGCAGAGATTTGGGAATAGGACGGGGAGGAAATACGCAGTATTTT.

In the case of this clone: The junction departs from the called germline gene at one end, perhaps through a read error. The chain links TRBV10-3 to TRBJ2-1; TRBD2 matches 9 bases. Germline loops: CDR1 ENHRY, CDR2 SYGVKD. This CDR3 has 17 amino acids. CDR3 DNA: TGTGCCACATTTCTAGCGGGGCCGACGAGCTCCTACAATAAGCAGTTCTTC. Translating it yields CATFLAGPTSSYNKQFF.

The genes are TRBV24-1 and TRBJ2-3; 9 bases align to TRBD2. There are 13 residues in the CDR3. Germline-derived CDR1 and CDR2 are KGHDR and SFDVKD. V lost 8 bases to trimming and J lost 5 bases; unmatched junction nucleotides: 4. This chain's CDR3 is CATTGLAGDTQYF. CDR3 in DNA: TGTGCCACCACGGGACTAGCTGGAGATACGCAGTATTTT.

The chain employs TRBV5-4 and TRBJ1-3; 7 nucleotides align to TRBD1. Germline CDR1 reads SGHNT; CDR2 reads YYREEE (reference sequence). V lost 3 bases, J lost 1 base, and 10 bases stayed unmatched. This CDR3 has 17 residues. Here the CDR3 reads CASSSKGGRQSGNTIYF. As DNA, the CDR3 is TGTGCCAGCAGCTCCAAAGGGGGCAGGCAATCTGGAAACACCATATATTTT. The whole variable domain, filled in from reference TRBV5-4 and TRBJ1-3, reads ETGVTQSPTHLIKTRGQQVTLRCSSQSGHNTVSWYQQALGQGPQFIFQYYREEENGRGNFPPRFSGLQFPNYSSELNVNALELDDSALYLCASSSKGGRQSGNTIYFGEGSWLTVV.

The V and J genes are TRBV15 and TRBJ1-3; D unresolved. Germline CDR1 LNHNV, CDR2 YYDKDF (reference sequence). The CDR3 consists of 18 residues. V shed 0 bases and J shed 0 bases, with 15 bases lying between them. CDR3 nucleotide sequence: TGTGCCACCAGCAGAGATCTGAGAGGGCCAGACTCTGGAAACACCATATATTTT. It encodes CATSRDLRGPDSGNTIYF.

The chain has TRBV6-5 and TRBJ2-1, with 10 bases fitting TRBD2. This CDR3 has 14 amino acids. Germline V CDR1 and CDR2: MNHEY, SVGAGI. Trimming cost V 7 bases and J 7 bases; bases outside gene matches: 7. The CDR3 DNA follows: TGTGCCAGCACGACCCAAGCGGGGGGGAATGAGCAGTTCTTC. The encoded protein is CASTTQAGGNEQFF.